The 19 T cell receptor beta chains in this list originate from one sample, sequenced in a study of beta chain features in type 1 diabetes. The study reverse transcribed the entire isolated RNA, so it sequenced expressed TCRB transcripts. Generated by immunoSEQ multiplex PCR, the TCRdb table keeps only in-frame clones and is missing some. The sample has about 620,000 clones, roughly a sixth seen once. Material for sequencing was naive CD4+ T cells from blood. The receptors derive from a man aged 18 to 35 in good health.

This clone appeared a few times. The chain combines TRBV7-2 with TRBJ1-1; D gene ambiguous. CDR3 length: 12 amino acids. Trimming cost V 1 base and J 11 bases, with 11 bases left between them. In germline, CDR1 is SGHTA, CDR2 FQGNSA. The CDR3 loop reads CASSLEPGLAFF. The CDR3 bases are TGTGCCAGCAGCTTAGAGCCGGGTTTGGCTTTCTTT.

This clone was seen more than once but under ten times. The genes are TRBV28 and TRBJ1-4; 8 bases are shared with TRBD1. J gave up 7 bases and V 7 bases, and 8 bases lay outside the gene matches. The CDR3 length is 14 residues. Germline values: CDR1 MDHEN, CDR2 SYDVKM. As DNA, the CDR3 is TGTGCCAGCACCATCCGACAGGGGCCTGAAAAACTGTTTTTT. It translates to CASTIRQGPEKLFF.

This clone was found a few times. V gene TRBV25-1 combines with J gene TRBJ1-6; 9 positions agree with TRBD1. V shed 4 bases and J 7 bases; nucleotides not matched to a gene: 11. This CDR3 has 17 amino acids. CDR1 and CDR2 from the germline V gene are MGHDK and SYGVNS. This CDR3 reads CASSASPGQGYNSPLHF. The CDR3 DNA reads TGTGCCAGCAGTGCTTCACCGGGACAGGGTTACAATTCACCCCTCCACTTT.

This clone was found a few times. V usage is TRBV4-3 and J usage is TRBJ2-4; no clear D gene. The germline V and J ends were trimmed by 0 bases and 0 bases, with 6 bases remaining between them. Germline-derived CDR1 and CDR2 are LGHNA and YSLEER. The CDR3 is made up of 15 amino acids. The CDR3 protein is CASSQEVLAKNIQYF. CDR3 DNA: TGCGCCAGCAGCCAAGAAGTACTAGCCAAAAACATTCAGTACTTC.

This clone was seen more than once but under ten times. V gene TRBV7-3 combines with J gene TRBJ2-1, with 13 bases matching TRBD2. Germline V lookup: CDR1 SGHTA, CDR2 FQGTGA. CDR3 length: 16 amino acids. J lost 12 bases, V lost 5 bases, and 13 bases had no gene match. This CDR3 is CASSASLGLAGDGQFF. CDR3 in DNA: TGTGCCAGCAGCGCCTCTCTCGGACTAGCGGGAGATGGGCAGTTCTTC.

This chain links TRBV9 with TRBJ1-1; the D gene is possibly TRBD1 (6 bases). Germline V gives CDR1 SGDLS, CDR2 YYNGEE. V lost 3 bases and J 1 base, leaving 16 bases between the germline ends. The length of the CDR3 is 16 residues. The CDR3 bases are TGTGCCAGCAGCGCCCACCTAGGGGGTAAGAACACTGAAGCTTTCTTT. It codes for CASSAHLGGKNTEAFF.

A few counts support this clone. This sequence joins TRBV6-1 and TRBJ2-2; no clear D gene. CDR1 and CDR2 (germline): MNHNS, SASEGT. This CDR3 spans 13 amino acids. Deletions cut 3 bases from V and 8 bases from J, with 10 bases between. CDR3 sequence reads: CASSELRVGELFF. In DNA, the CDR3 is TGTGCCAGCAGTGAGCTAAGAGTAGGGGAGCTGTTTTTT.

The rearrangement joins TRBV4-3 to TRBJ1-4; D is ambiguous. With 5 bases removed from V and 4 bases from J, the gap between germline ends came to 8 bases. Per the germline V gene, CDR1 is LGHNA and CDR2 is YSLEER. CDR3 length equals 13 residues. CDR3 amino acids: CASSKRFNEKLFF. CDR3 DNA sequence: TGCGCCAGCAGCAAGAGGTTTAATGAAAAACTGTTTTTT.

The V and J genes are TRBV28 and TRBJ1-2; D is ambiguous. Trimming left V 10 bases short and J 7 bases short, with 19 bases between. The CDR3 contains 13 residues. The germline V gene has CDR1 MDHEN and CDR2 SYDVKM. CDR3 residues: CAIATGNSGGYTF. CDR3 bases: TGTGCCATCGCGACCGGGAATTCGGGTGGCTACACCTTC.

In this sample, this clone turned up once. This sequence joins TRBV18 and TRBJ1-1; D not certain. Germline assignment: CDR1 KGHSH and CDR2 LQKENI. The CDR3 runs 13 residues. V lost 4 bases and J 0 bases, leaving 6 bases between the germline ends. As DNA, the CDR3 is TGTGCCAGCTCACGAGGGTTGAACACTGAAGCTTTCTTT. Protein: CASSRGLNTEAFF.

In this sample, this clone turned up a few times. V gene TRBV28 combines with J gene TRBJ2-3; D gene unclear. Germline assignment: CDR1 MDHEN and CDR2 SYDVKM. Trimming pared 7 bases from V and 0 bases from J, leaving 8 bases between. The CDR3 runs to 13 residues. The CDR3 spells CASIPTSTDTQYF. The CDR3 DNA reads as TGTGCCAGCATACCGACTAGCACAGATACGCAGTATTTT.

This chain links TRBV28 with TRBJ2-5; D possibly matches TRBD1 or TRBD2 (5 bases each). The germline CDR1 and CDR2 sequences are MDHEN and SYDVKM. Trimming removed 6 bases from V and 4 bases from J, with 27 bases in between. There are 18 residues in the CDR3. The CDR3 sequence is CASSRNRKFGGLGETQYF. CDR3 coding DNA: TGTGCCAGCAGCCGAAACAGGAAGTTTGGCGGGTTGGGAGAGACCCAGTACTTC.

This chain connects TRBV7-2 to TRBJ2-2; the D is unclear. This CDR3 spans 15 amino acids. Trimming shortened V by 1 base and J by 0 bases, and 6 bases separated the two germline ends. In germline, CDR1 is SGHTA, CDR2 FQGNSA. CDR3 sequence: CASSLVGSNTGELFF. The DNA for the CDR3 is TGTGCCAGCAGCTTAGTAGGGTCGAACACCGGGGAGCTGTTTTTT.

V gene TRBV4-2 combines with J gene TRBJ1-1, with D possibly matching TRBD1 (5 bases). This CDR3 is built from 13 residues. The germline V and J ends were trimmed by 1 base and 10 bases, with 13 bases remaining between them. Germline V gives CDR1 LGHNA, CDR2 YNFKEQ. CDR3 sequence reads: CASSQVVAGRAFF. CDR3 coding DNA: TGTGCCAGCAGCCAAGTAGTGGCAGGGAGAGCTTTCTTT.

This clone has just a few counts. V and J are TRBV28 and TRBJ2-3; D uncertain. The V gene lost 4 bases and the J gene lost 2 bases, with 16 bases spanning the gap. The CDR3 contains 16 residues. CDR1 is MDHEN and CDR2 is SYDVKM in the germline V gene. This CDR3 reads CASSSDTPRVTDTQYF. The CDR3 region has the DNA TGTGCCAGCAGTTCCGACACACCTCGGGTCACAGATACGCAGTATTTT.

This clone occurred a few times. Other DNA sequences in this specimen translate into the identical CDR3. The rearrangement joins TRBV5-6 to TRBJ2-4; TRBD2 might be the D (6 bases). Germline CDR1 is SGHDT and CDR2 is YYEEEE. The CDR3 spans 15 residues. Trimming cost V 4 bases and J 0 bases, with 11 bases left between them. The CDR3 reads CASSRAGLAKNIQYF. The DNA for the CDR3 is TGTGCCAGCAGCCGGGCGGGGTTAGCCAAAAACATTCAGTACTTC.

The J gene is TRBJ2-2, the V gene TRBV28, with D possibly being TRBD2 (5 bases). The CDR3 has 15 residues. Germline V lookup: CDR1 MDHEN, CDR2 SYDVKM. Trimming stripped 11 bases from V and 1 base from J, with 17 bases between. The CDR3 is CALEARTGNTGELFF. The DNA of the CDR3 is TGTGCCTTGGAGGCTAGGACGGGGAACACCGGGGAGCTGTTTTTT.

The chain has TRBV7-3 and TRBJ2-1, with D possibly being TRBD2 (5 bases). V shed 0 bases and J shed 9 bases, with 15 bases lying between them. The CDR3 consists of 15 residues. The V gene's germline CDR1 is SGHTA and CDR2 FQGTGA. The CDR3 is CASSLTGVASGEQFF. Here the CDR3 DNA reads TGTGCCAGCAGCTTAACCGGGGTGGCCTCGGGTGAGCAGTTCTTC.

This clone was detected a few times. The CDR3 spells CASSYSSLPSEQYF. CDR3 bases: TGTGCCAGCAGTTACTCCAGCCTCCCGTCGGAGCAGTACTTC. The chain recombines TRBV6-5 with TRBJ2-7; D gene uncertain. V shed 0 bases and J shed 7 bases, with 13 bases lying between them. Looked up from germline, CDR1 is MNHEY and CDR2 is SVGAGI. This CDR3 has 14 amino acids.